The entry below gives a single T cell receptor (beta chain) sequence along with its context. Trimming cost V 5 bases and J 1 base, with 14 bases left between them. Per the germline V gene, CDR1 is SGHTA and CDR2 is FQGNSA. This CDR3 is built from 16 residues. Participants, 18 to 89 years old, spanned about two dozen US areas. For recovered donors of Cohort 3, there were two negative PCRs, clearance, or symptom resolution. These data belong to a study of blood T cell repertoires in COVID-19. As handled by the study authors: It was from reference gene primer amplification that nucleated cell counts were estimated. Profiled with immunoSEQ multiplex PCR; TCRdb holds only in-frame clones, not every one. V and J calls and clone size are given by that table; D and trimming were obtained from the DNA. The sample lists almost 400,000 clones; under 90% were seen once.

The sample taken for sequencing was PBMCs or T cells enriched from blood (not recorded which). The TCR comes from a woman aged 30 to 39 who had recovered from COVID-19. The rearrangement links TRBV7-2 to TRBJ2-2, with D tentatively TRBD2 (7 bases). This chain's CDR3 is CASSVGGALNTGELFF. In DNA form, the CDR3 reads TGTGCCAGCAGCGTTGGGGGGGCTTTGAACACCGGGGAGCTGTTTTTT.